One and the same sample provided the 2 T cell receptor beta chains below, sequenced in a study of blood T cell repertoires in COVID-19 (dated by TCRdb to 2018 to 2021). Library preparation used the immunoSEQ multiplex PCR assay. TCRdb re-hosts the immuneACCESS table, in-frame sequences only. Its copies lack some clones; in the studies checked, an unresolved V gene accounts for under half of them, and the cause for the rest is not known. For this sample there are a few hundred thousand clones; 89% appear just once. The ten largest clones add up to approximately 3% of the sample. The sample was peripheral blood. The receptors shown here come from a woman younger than 45 with COVID-19, enrolled during active disease.

The chain uses TRBV11-1 and TRBJ1-1, with D uncertain. CDR3 size: 14 residues. Germline V CDR1 and CDR2: SGHAT, FQDESV (reference sequence). The V end lost 1 base, the J end lost 1 base, and 7 bases lay between the germline ends. CDR3 sequence: CASSLGRRNTEAFF. Written as DNA, the CDR3 is TGTGCCAGCAGCTTAGGACGGAGGAACACTGAAGCTTTCTTT.

This sequence joins TRBV5-1 and TRBJ2-3; 8 bases map to TRBD1. The V gene end was trimmed by 0 bases and the J gene end by 2 bases; junction bases not matched to a gene: 5. The CDR3 has 16 amino acids. Germline CDR1 and CDR2: SGHRS and YFSETQ. The CDR3 DNA is TGCGCCAGCAGCTTGGCCGACAGGGGAAACACAGATACGCAGTATTTT. Protein sequence: CASSLADRGNTDTQYF.